These T cell receptor beta chains were read from a single sample in a study of siplizumab effects on memory and regulatory T cells. Clones were sequenced by immunoSEQ multiplex PCR, and TCRdb holds only the in-frame ones, with some missing. Of about 120,000 clones in the sample, 93% were seen once. The sequenced material came from non-Treg CD4+ T cells sorted from blood. Every receptor here comes from a human donor in good health. Each CDR3 is given with its conserved first and last residue. Fields, in order: V gene, J gene, D gene, clone size, CDR3 DNA, CDR3 protein. The D gene is left open where the match is weak. Clone sizes are given selectively: once, few, many, or a class where the clone is expanded.

V gene: TRBV7-3; J gene: TRBJ2-2; D gene: TRBD1; clone size: NA; CDR3 DNA: TGTGCCAGCAGCTTAACGCCCGGGACCGGGACAGCCAACACCGGGGAGCTGTTTTTT; CDR3 protein: CASSLTPGTGTANTGELFF
V gene: TRBV28; J gene: TRBJ1-5; D gene: TRBD1; clone size: NA; CDR3 DNA: TGTGCCAGCAGAAGACAGGGGAGACAGCCCCAGCATTTT; CDR3 protein: CASRRQGRQPQHF
V gene: TRBV7-9; J gene: TRBJ2-1; D gene: TRBD2; clone size: NA; CDR3 DNA: TGTGCCAGCACCGGGACTAGCGGGGACCCCAATGAGCAGTTCTTC; CDR3 protein: CASTGTSGDPNEQFF
V gene: TRBV27; J gene: TRBJ2-1; D gene: NA; clone size: NA; CDR3 DNA: TGTGCCAGCAGGGGGGCCCGGGGGGCCGCGTTAACCTACAATGAGCAGTTCTTC; CDR3 protein: CASRGARGAALTYNEQFF
V gene: TRBV28; J gene: TRBJ1-4; D gene: NA; clone size: NA; CDR3 DNA: TGTGCCAGCAGATTCTGGGGGACGGGGCAGGATGAAAAACTGTTTTTT; CDR3 protein: CASRFWGTGQDEKLFF
V gene: TRBV7-3; J gene: TRBJ1-6; D gene: TRBD1; clone size: few; CDR3 DNA: TGTGCCAGCAGGTCGGGACAGGACCTCGGGGCACCCCTCCACTTT; CDR3 protein: CASRSGQDLGAPLHF
V gene: TRBV7-9; J gene: TRBJ1-1; D gene: NA; clone size: NA; CDR3 DNA: TGTGCCAGCAGCCCGCAGAATCGGGCTTTCTTT; CDR3 protein: CASSPQNRAFF
V gene: TRBV5-1; J gene: TRBJ2-2; D gene: NA; clone size: NA; CDR3 DNA: TGCGCCAGCAGAAATACCTACAGGGACTCCGGGAGGGAGCTGTTTTTT; CDR3 protein: CASRNTYRDSGRELFF
V gene: TRBV5-6; J gene: TRBJ1-3; D gene: NA; clone size: NA; CDR3 DNA: TGTGCCAGCAGCTTGGGAGGGGTTGGAAACACCATATATTTT; CDR3 protein: CASSLGGVGNTIYF
V gene: TRBV5-4; J gene: TRBJ1-5; D gene: NA; clone size: NA; CDR3 DNA: TGTGCCAGCAGTCCGGGACCGAGGATCGATAGCAATCAGCCCCAGCATTTT; CDR3 protein: CASSPGPRIDSNQPQHF
V gene: TRBV28; J gene: TRBJ1-2; D gene: NA; clone size: NA; CDR3 DNA: TGTGCCAGCAGTTACGGACTCTATGGCTACACCTTC; CDR3 protein: CASSYGLYGYTF
V gene: TRBV19; J gene: TRBJ2-1; D gene: NA; clone size: once; CDR3 DNA: TGTGCCAGTAGCGATATATTGAGAGATCGGGCGGCTGAGCAGTTCTTC; CDR3 protein: CASSDILRDRAAEQFF
V gene: TRBV19; J gene: TRBJ2-5; D gene: TRBD1; clone size: NA; CDR3 DNA: TGTGCCAGTAGTGTATACTCTACAGGGGATCGAAAGACCCAGTACTTC; CDR3 protein: CASSVYSTGDRKTQYF
V gene: TRBV2; J gene: TRBJ1-2; D gene: NA; clone size: NA; CDR3 DNA: TGTGCCAGCAGGGGAGATGCCGCCCAATATGGCTACACCTTC; CDR3 protein: CASRGDAAQYGYTF
V gene: TRBV6-5; J gene: TRBJ2-2; D gene: NA; clone size: NA; CDR3 DNA: TGTGCCAGCTCGAACCGGGGTTACACCGGGGAGCTGTTTTTT; CDR3 protein: CASSNRGYTGELFF
V gene: TRBV4-1; J gene: TRBJ1-3; D gene: NA; clone size: NA; CDR3 DNA: TGCGCCAGCAGCCAAGATGGGGCCGGAATTGGAAACACCATATATTTT; CDR3 protein: CASSQDGAGIGNTIYF
V gene: TRBV29-1; J gene: TRBJ2-1; D gene: TRBD1; clone size: NA; CDR3 DNA: TGCAGCGTGGGGGGGACAGGGCGTTTGTTCTTC; CDR3 protein: CSVGGTGRLFF
V gene: TRBV7-2; J gene: TRBJ2-2; D gene: NA; clone size: NA; CDR3 DNA: TGTGCCAGCAGCCACCTGCCGACAGACACCGGGGAGCTGTTTTTT; CDR3 protein: CASSHLPTDTGELFF
V gene: TRBV5-5; J gene: TRBJ2-7; D gene: TRBD2; clone size: NA; CDR3 DNA: TGTGCCAGCAGCATGGGTTTAGCGGGGGGACTTTCCTACGAGCAGTACTTC; CDR3 protein: CASSMGLAGGLSYEQYF
V gene: TRBV9; J gene: TRBJ1-5; D gene: NA; clone size: NA; CDR3 DNA: TGTGCCAGCAGCGCCTCCGACGGTCTATTCGAGCCCCAGCATTTT; CDR3 protein: CASSASDGLFEPQHF
V gene: TRBV7-2; J gene: TRBJ1-4; D gene: NA; clone size: NA; CDR3 DNA: TGTGCCAGCAGCTTCGGGGGGAGTGGCGAAAAACTGTTTTTT; CDR3 protein: CASSFGGSGEKLFF
V gene: TRBV7-9; J gene: TRBJ1-1; D gene: NA; clone size: once; CDR3 DNA: TGTGCCAGCAGCCCACAAGACAAGGCGAACACTGAAGCTTTCTTT; CDR3 protein: CASSPQDKANTEAFF
V gene: TRBV10-3; J gene: TRBJ2-1; D gene: TRBD1; clone size: NA; CDR3 DNA: TGTGCCATCAGGGGACAGCAATACAATGAGCAGTTCTTC; CDR3 protein: CAIRGQQYNEQFF
V gene: TRBV28; J gene: TRBJ2-5; D gene: NA; clone size: NA; CDR3 DNA: TGTGCCAGCAGTTTCCTCGGACTCTGGGGAGAGACCCAGTACTTC; CDR3 protein: CASSFLGLWGETQYF
V gene: TRBV2; J gene: TRBJ2-7; D gene: TRBD2; clone size: NA; CDR3 DNA: TGTGCCAGCAGTTCCAGCGGGGAGAGGACCTACGAGCAGTACTTC; CDR3 protein: CASSSSGERTYEQYF
V gene: TRBV5-4; J gene: TRBJ2-7; D gene: TRBD1; clone size: NA; CDR3 DNA: TGTGCCAGCAGCTTGGCCGGGCCAGGGGGTCTGGACGAGCAGTACTTC; CDR3 protein: CASSLAGPGGLDEQYF
V gene: TRBV7-3; J gene: TRBJ1-5; D gene: NA; clone size: NA; CDR3 DNA: TGTGCCAGCTGGACCGTGAATCAGCCCCAGCATTTT; CDR3 protein: CASWTVNQPQHF
V gene: TRBV28; J gene: TRBJ2-7; D gene: NA; clone size: once; CDR3 DNA: TGTGCCAGCAGTGTCAGCGGGCTTGGCTACGAGCAGTACTTC; CDR3 protein: CASSVSGLGYEQYF
V gene: TRBV27; J gene: TRBJ1-5; D gene: NA; clone size: NA; CDR3 DNA: TGTGCCAGCAGTTTTATGCCAGGGAATCAGCCCCAGCATTTT; CDR3 protein: CASSFMPGNQPQHF
V gene: TRBV19; J gene: TRBJ2-3; D gene: TRBD2; clone size: once; CDR3 DNA: TGTGCCAGTAGTATGGGAGCGGGGGGATTCACAGATACGCAGTATTTT; CDR3 protein: CASSMGAGGFTDTQYF
V gene: TRBV7-9; J gene: TRBJ2-7; D gene: NA; clone size: NA; CDR3 DNA: TGCGCCAGCAGCTTGGTCCCCTCCTACGAGCAGTACTTC; CDR3 protein: CASSLVPSYEQYF
V gene: TRBV9; J gene: TRBJ1-4; D gene: TRBD1; clone size: NA; CDR3 DNA: TGTGCCAGCAGCGTAGCGGCAGGGGGGGAAAAACTGTTTTTT; CDR3 protein: CASSVAAGGEKLFF
V gene: TRBV7-2; J gene: TRBJ2-7; D gene: TRBD2; clone size: NA; CDR3 DNA: TGTGCCAGCAGCTCGCAAACTAGCGGGAGCTCCTACGAGCAGTACTTC; CDR3 protein: CASSSQTSGSSYEQYF
V gene: TRBV7-6; J gene: TRBJ2-5; D gene: NA; clone size: NA; CDR3 DNA: TGTGCCAGCAGCCCACCTACTGGGACGGGGGCCCAGTACTTC; CDR3 protein: CASSPPTGTGAQYF
V gene: TRBV7-3; J gene: TRBJ2-7; D gene: NA; clone size: NA; CDR3 DNA: TGTGCCAGCAGCTTGGAGGGGAACTACGAGCAGTACTTC; CDR3 protein: CASSLEGNYEQYF
V gene: TRBV5-1; J gene: TRBJ2-3; D gene: NA; clone size: NA; CDR3 DNA: TGCGCCAGCAGCTTGGGGGGCCATCCCACAGATACGCAGTATTTT; CDR3 protein: CASSLGGHPTDTQYF
V gene: TRBV9; J gene: TRBJ2-1; D gene: TRBD2; clone size: NA; CDR3 DNA: TGTGCCAGCAGCGCCCCCGGGACTAGCGCACTTTACAATGAGCAGTTCTTC; CDR3 protein: CASSAPGTSALYNEQFF
V gene: TRBV4-3; J gene: TRBJ2-2; D gene: NA; clone size: NA; CDR3 DNA: TGCGCCAGCAGCCAAGATGAAGGGACCTTCAGGGAGCTGTTTTTT; CDR3 protein: CASSQDEGTFRELFF
V gene: TRBV5-1; J gene: TRBJ2-5; D gene: TRBD1; clone size: NA; CDR3 DNA: TGCGCCAGCAGACAAACAGGGGACACATGGGAGACCCAGTACTTC; CDR3 protein: CASRQTGDTWETQYF
V gene: TRBV5-4; J gene: TRBJ2-5; D gene: NA; clone size: NA; CDR3 DNA: TGTGCCAGCAGCTTGGCCTTTGGGATCCAAGAGACCCAGTACTTC; CDR3 protein: CASSLAFGIQETQYF